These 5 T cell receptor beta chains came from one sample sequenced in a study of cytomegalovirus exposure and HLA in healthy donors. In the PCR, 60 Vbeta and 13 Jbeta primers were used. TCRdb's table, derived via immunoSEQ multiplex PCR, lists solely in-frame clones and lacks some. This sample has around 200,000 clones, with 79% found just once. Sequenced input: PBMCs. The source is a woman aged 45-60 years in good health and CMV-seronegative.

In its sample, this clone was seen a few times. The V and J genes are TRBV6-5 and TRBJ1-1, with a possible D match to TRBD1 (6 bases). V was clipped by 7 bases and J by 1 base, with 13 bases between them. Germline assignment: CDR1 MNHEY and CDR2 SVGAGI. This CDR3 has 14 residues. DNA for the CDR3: TGTGCCAGCAACCGGGACAATTCGAACACTGAAGCTTTCTTT. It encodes CASNRDNSNTEAFF.

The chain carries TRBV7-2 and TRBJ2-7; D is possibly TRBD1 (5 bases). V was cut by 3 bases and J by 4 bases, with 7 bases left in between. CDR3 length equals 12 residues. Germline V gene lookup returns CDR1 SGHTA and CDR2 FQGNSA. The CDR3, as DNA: TGTGCCAGCAGCTTGACAGAGTACGAGCAGTACTTC. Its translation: CASSLTEYEQYF. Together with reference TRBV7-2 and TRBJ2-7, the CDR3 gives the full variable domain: GAGVSQSPSNKVTEKGKDVELRCDPISGHTALYWYRQSLGQGLEFLIYFQGNSAPDKSGLPSDRFSAERTGGSVSTLTIQRTQQEDSAVYLCASSLTEYEQYFGPGTRLTVT.

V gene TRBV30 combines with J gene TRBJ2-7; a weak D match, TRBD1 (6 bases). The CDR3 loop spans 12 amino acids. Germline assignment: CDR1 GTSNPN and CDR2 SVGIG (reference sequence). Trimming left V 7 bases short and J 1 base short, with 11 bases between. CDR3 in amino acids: CAYQQGSYEQYF. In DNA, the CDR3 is TGTGCCTACCAACAGGGATCCTACGAGCAGTACTTC.

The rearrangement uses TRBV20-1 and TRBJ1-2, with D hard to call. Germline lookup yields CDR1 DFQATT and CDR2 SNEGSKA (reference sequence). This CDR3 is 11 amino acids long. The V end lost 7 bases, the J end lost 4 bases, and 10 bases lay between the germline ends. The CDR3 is CSVSEVYGYTF. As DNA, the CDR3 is TGCAGTGTCTCCGAGGTCTATGGCTACACCTTC.

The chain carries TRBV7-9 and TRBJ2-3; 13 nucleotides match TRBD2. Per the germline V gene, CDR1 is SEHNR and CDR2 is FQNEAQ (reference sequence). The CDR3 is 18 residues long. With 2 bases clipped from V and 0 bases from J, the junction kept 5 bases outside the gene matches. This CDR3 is CASSLTSGGVTSTDTQYF. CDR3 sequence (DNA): TGTGCCAGCAGCTTAACTAGCGGGGGGGTAACTAGCACAGATACGCAGTATTTT.